Following are 20 T cell receptor beta chains from one sample sequenced in a study of blood T cell repertoires in COVID-19. The assay was immunoSEQ multiplex PCR, and TCRdb's table has in-frame clones only and misses some. The sample includes 130,000 to 150,000 clones, about 90% of them seen just once. Source material: PBMCs or T cells enriched from blood (not recorded which). These receptor sequences come from a man aged 60 to 69 who had recovered from COVID-19.

This clone was detected a few times. The V and J genes are TRBV27 and TRBJ2-1; 7 positions agree with TRBD1. The germline CDR1 and CDR2 sequences are MNHEY and SMNVEV (reference sequence). This CDR3 spans 21 amino acids. Losses at the gene ends were 4 bases for V and 0 bases for J; bases not matched to a gene: 21. As DNA, the CDR3 is TGTGCCAGCAGTTCACTCCTCCCGGGACAGAAAGCTTTGAGCTCCTACAATGAGCAGTTCTTC. Translation: CASSSLLPGQKALSSYNEQFF.

The chain carries TRBV24-1 and TRBJ2-3; possible D gene TRBD1, 5 bases. Per germline, CDR1 KGHDR and CDR2 SFDVKD. Trimming shortened V by 3 bases and J by 4 bases, and 19 bases separated the two germline ends. The CDR3 contains 17 residues. The CDR3 DNA reads as TGTGCCACCAGTGATCCTGCCGCAGGGCGTTTGGCAGATACGCAGTATTTT. As protein: CATSDPAAGRLADTQYF.

This clone was seen once. The chain combines TRBV27 with TRBJ2-2; D unresolved. The CDR3 loop spans 12 amino acids. With 5 bases removed from V and 8 bases from J, the gap between germline ends came to 9 bases. In germline, CDR1 is MNHEY, CDR2 SMNVEV (reference sequence). CDR3 residues: CASSIGAGELFF. CDR3 coding DNA: TGTGCCAGCAGTATCGGAGCTGGGGAGCTGTTTTTT.

The V and J genes are TRBV4-1 and TRBJ2-7, with TRBD1 as a possible D gene (6 bases). The ends were cut back, 1 base at V and 4 bases at J, with 20 bases in the middle. Germline V gene data show CDR1 as MGHRA and CDR2 as YSYEKL. The CDR3 has 17 amino acids. CDR3 DNA sequence: TGCGCCAGCAGCCAAGTTGGGCTGGGAGAGGGGGATTACGAGCAGTACTTC. The encoded protein is CASSQVGLGEGDYEQYF.

J is TRBJ2-7 and V is TRBV3-1 (or the pseudogene TRBV3-2); D not certain. Germline V gives CDR1 LGHDT, CDR2 YNNKEL (reference sequence). The CDR3 runs to 12 residues. Trimming pared 4 bases from V and 0 bases from J, leaving 4 bases between. The CDR3 DNA follows: TGTGCCAGCAGCCGAGCCTCCTACGAGCAGTACTTC. This gives the protein CASSRASYEQYF.

V gene TRBV24-1 combines with J gene TRBJ2-3; 8 positions match TRBD2. There are 16 residues in the CDR3. The germline gives CDR1 KGHDR, CDR2 SFDVKD. V lost 5 bases, J lost 2 bases, and 8 bases stayed unmatched. The CDR3 sequence is CATSVGASGYTDTQYF. The CDR3 DNA sequence: TGTGCCACCAGTGTAGGGGCTAGCGGGTACACAGATACGCAGTATTTT.

The chain joins TRBV28 to TRBJ2-2, with 7 bases that match TRBD2. V shed 10 bases and J 6 bases; nucleotides not matched to a gene: 11. Germline loops: CDR1 MDHEN, CDR2 SYDVKM. The CDR3 has 14 amino acids. The CDR3 DNA follows: TGTGCCACCGATGGCGGGAGTTGGTCCGGGGAGCTGTTTTTT. Translated, it gives CATDGGSWSGELFF.

The CDR3 here is CASSTWTGQPQHF. The CDR3 nucleotides are TGTGCCAGCAGTACCTGGACAGGCCAGCCCCAGCATTTT. The V and J genes are TRBV6-5 and TRBJ1-5, with 7 bases aligning to TRBD1. CDR1 MNHEY and CDR2 SVGAGI come from the germline V gene. The CDR3 covers 13 residues. After removal of 5 bases from V and 7 bases from J, the junction contained 5 bases not matched to a gene.

The genes are TRBV5-4 and TRBJ2-7; 11 bases agree with TRBD2. CDR3 size: 15 residues. J gave up 1 base and V 4 bases, and 4 bases lay outside the gene matches. In germline, CDR1 is SGHNT, CDR2 YYREEE (reference sequence). CDR3 sequence (DNA): TGTGCCAGCAGCACTAGGACTAGCGGGTCCTACGAGCAGTACTTC. Translating gives CASSTRTSGSYEQYF. Looking up the rest from reference TRBV5-4 and TRBJ2-7 gives the full variable domain: ETGVTQSPTHLIKTRGQQVTLRCSSQSGHNTVSWYQQALGQGPQFIFQYYREEENGRGNFPPRFSGLQFPNYSSELNVNALELDDSALYLCASSTRTSGSYEQYFGPGTRLTVT.

The chain uses TRBV5-1 and TRBJ1-1; a weak D match, TRBD1 (6 bases). Trimming cost V 1 base and J 5 bases, with 15 bases left between them. Germline V gene data show CDR1 as SGHRS and CDR2 as YFSETQ. CDR3 size: 15 residues. In nucleotides, the CDR3 is TGCGCCAGCAGCTTGCGGGGGGGGCGAGGGACTGAAGCTTTCTTT. This codes for CASSLRGGRGTEAFF.

V gene TRBV7-2 combines with J gene TRBJ1-2, with D possibly being TRBD1 (5 bases). V was shortened by 5 bases and J by 10 bases, with 14 bases between the two germline ends. The CDR3 has 12 amino acids. CDR1 and CDR2 from the germline V gene are SGHTA and FQGNSA. This CDR3 reads CASSPLQAAYTF. The CDR3 nucleotides are TGTGCCAGCAGCCCATTACAGGCGGCCTACACCTTC. Looking up the rest from reference TRBV7-2 and TRBJ1-2 gives the full variable domain: GAGVSQSPSNKVTEKGKDVELRCDPISGHTALYWYRQSLGQGLEFLIYFQGNSAPDKSGLPSDRFSAERTGGSVSTLTIQRTQQEDSAVYLCASSPLQAAYTFGSGTRLTVV.

This sequence joins TRBV27 and TRBJ1-4; D may be TRBD1 (5 bases). The CDR3 loop spans 14 amino acids. With 6 bases removed from V and 4 bases from J, the gap between germline ends came to 12 bases. Germline CDR1 MNHEY, CDR2 SMNVEV (reference sequence). This chain's CDR3 is CASRPTAFNEKLFF. The CDR3 DNA reads as TGTGCCAGCAGGCCGACAGCCTTTAATGAAAAACTGTTTTTT. Filled out from reference TRBV27 and TRBJ1-4, the complete variable domain reads EAQVTQNPRYLITVTGKKLTVTCSQNMNHEYMSWYRQDPGLGLRQIYYSMNVEVTDKGDVPEGYKVSRKEKRNFPLILESPSPNQTSLYFCASRPTAFNEKLFFGSGTQLSVL.

The chain carries TRBV18 and TRBJ1-5; tentative D call: TRBD1 (5 bases). This CDR3 has 15 amino acids. Per germline, CDR1 KGHSH and CDR2 LQKENI. V was pared by 2 bases and J by 6 bases, with 14 bases between. The CDR3 bases are TGTGCCAGCTCACCAGGGAGGCAGGGCAGTCAGCCCCAGCATTTT. Protein product: CASSPGRQGSQPQHF.

V and J are TRBV3-1 (or the pseudogene TRBV3-2) and TRBJ2-6, with 7 bases aligning to TRBD2. Germline V gene sequence: CDR1 LGHDT, CDR2 YNNKEL (reference sequence). This CDR3 is 16 amino acids long. V lost 5 bases to trimming and J lost 0 bases; unmatched junction nucleotides: 4. As DNA, the CDR3 is TGTGCCAGCAGCTACGGGGGGAGCTCTGGGGCCAACGTCCTGACTTTC. Residues: CASSYGGSSGANVLTF.

V gene TRBV27 combines with J gene TRBJ2-7, with D possibly TRBD2 on 6 matching bases. CDR1 and CDR2 from the germline V gene are MNHEY and SMNVEV (reference sequence). The CDR3 has 14 amino acids. Trimming took 1 base from V and 2 from J, leaving 9 bases between them. The CDR3 sequence is CASSLYGSTYEQYF. CDR3 bases: TGTGCCAGCAGTTTATACGGGAGTACCTACGAGCAGTACTTC.

The rearrangement uses TRBV12-3 or TRBV12-4 and TRBJ1-2, with D unresolved. Trimming took 6 bases from V and 12 from J, leaving 5 bases between them. CDR3 size: 8 residues. Here the CDR3 reads CASSPDTF. The CDR3 nucleotides read TGTGCCAGCAGCCCGGACACCTTC.

This chain links TRBV6-4 with TRBJ2-1; 13 bases are a match to TRBD2. Germline assignment: CDR1 MRHNA and CDR2 SNTAGT. The V and J ends lost 6 bases and 6 bases, in that order; junction bases with no gene match: 5. The CDR3 consists of 15 residues. The CDR3 here is CASSEGLAGVNEQFF. The CDR3 nucleotides are TGTGCCAGCAGCGAAGGACTAGCGGGAGTCAATGAGCAGTTCTTC.

The CDR3 here is CASSYWDRVHNEQFF. The CDR3 region has the DNA TGTGCCAGCAGTTACTGGGACAGGGTTCACAATGAGCAGTTCTTC. The V gene is TRBV6-6, the J gene TRBJ2-1, with TRBD1 identical over 9 bases. V trimming: 1 base; J trimming: 5 bases; junction bases outside the gene matches: 3. CDR1 and CDR2 from the germline V gene are MNHNY and SVGAGI (reference sequence). This CDR3 is 15 amino acids long.

The rearrangement joins TRBV24-1 to TRBJ2-2; tentative D call: TRBD1 (5 bases). Looked up from germline, CDR1 is KGHDR and CDR2 is SFDVKD. This CDR3 contains 16 residues. V was trimmed by 7 bases and J by 3 bases, leaving 17 bases between them. Written as DNA, the CDR3 is TGTGCCACCAGGAGACGTAGAGACAGTTACACCGGGGAGCTGTTTTTT. Translation: CATRRRRDSYTGELFF.

The V and J genes are TRBV10-2 and TRBJ1-3; TRBD1 agrees at 8 bases. The CDR3 covers 15 residues. Germline V gives CDR1 WSHSY, CDR2 SAAADI. The V and J ends lost 4 bases and 1 base, in that order; junction bases with no gene match: 3. CDR3 amino acids: CASSARTGSGNTIYF. The CDR3 region has the DNA TGCGCCAGCAGTGCCCGGACAGGGTCTGGAAACACCATATATTTT.